This T cell receptor (beta chain) was observed in a study of regulatory T cells in long-lasting Graves disease (dated by TCRdb to the early 2020s). Context from the whole study: In the newly diagnosed Graves' disease group, patients had been taking antithyroid drugs for less than 3 months. The study was conducted in China and was registered as a clinical trial. Persistent Graves' disease patients were compared with newly diagnosed Graves' disease patients by peripheral blood TCR sequencing and RNA sequencing. A total of about 33 samples underwent TCR sequencing, from about 13 patients with persistent Graves' disease and 20 patients with newly diagnosed Graves' disease.

The junction shows trimming of 5 bases on V and 5 bases on J, plus 12 bases between the germline ends. The germline V gene encodes CDR1 LNHNV and CDR2 YYDKDF (reference sequence). The CDR3 measures 13 amino acids from cysteine to phenylalanine. Only the CDR3 DNA stays, 39 bases, in frame from base 1. Receptor amplification or capture employed multiplex PCR. Sequencer: Illumina HiSeq 4000. TCR beta libraries were built with iRepertoire HTBI primers and Arm-PCR amplification of CDR3 regions. PCR products were gel purified before sequencing. In the paper's pipeline: Across samples, some 62 TRBV and 13 to 15 TRBJ segments were identified and used for gene usage analysis of CDR3 amino acid clonotypes. Filtered high-quality paired reads were merged into contigs using COPE and FqMerger. BLAST was used to align contigs to IMGT TRBV, TRBD and TRBJ reference genes, with CDR3 defined following IMGT. Highly expanded clones were defined as clonotypes with a frequency above 0.1%. Repertoire diversity was measured by Shannon entropy, and V-J evenness by the Gini coefficient. Clonotypes shared by more than one individual were considered public. TCRdb cleaned the public reads at Q25 with fastp, built clones with MiXCR and kept in-frame beta chains. Rows merge per CDR3 protein into single entries with the most common DNA and genes. The V and J calls were not made by the authors but by TCRdb's processing. The sample table shows fewer than 500,000 distinct CDR3 sequences, and around 15% are seen once. Of the sample, 12% is held by the ten largest clones.

In the paper's terms, the time point label means: newly diagnosed GD, antithyroid drugs for less than 3 months. For both TCR sequencing and RNA sequencing, RNA was extracted from PBMCs using TRIzol. The diagnosis of Graves' disease followed American Thyroid Association guidelines. Patients for the study were recruited at an endocrinology department in Xi'an, China. From each patient, approximately 10 milliliters of peripheral blood was collected into an EDTA anticoagulant tube. Ficoll Paque Plus density gradient separation was used to isolate PBMCs, and no further T cell sorting was performed. RNA quality was checked with an Agilent 2100 Bioanalyzer and agarose gel, and concentration with a NanoDrop 2000. The full study reports these points: Because the primary lesion, thyroid tissue, could not be accessed, the study looked at peripheral blood alone. Only the TCR beta chain was sequenced and analyzed. Persistent disease showed preferential use of TRBV28, TRBJ1-2 and TRBJ2-5, whereas newly diagnosed disease favored TRBV20-1 and TRBJ2-1. A larger number of public clonotypes was shared among persistent patients (around 3,000) than among newly diagnosed patients (approximately 1,000). Lower TCR Shannon entropy and fewer highly expanded clones were observed in persistent Graves' disease patients than in newly diagnosed patients, which suggested clonal expansion. The small sample size was acknowledged by the authors as a limitation that may reduce accuracy.

For this clonotype: No cognate antigen has been identified for it. Within one base of it there is no much larger clone, and no base qualities were kept.

These records were also assigned to another study, of T cells in Graves' hyperthyroidism and ophthalmopathy. According to the second study: Graves' hyperthyroidism was defined as stable when no progression to ophthalmopathy occurred over 18 months of follow-up. The hyperthyroidism patients were between 18 and 65 years old and newly diagnosed, with a disease duration of less than 2 months. Any patient with an uncontrolled infection, another autoimmune disease, pregnancy or lactation was excluded. Clinical symptoms, serum thyroxine and TRAb, thyroid ultrasound, and orbital computed tomography formed the basis for the diagnoses. A first-round RT-PCR of the TCR CDR3 used the HTBI primer set with the Qiagen OneStep RT-PCR kit. Most expanded thyroid clonotypes (frequency above 0.001) were also detected in blood, suggesting blood repertoires may reflect thyroid immune responses. A 13 V-J signature model separated ophthalmopathy from stable hyperthyroidism, with just over 85% sensitivity and roughly 84% specificity in cross-validation and 80%/75% in testing. In validation, the model predicted progression to ophthalmopathy a median of about 6.8 months before onset, with roughly 70% sensitivity and roughly 73% specificity. TCR V-J signatures able to tell the groups apart were searched for in a discovery cohort of 100 patients, of whom more than 40 had Graves' ophthalmopathy and 57 had stable Graves' hyperthyroidism. An independent validation cohort of about 20 hyperthyroidism patients and 17 patients who later progressed to ophthalmopathy tested prospective prediction of ophthalmopathy. The 75 to 100 discovery patients were randomly split 7:3 into training and test sets. The study also compared thyroid tissue and blood T-cell repertoires from roughly 6 Graves' hyperthyroidism patients. Following sampling, methimazole starting at 30 mg daily was given to hyperthyroidism patients, and high-dose intravenous methylprednisolone was given to ophthalmopathy patients. A second multiplex PCR round built the libraries, followed by size selection and purification. The libraries were sequenced on an Illumina HiSeq2000 using paired-end 100 bp reads. SOAPnuke was used to process the raw data, removing reads that contained adapters or uncalled bases, had a mean Phred below 15, or lacked an exact match to the constant primer or identifier. COPE v1.2.5 was used to merge high-quality paired reads, and clonotypes were defined as unique nucleotide sequences. Clonotypes were aligned to IMGT TRBV, TRBD and TRBJ reference segments using MiTCR v1.1. Analysis was restricted to V-J combinations with a frequency above 0.0001, which covered 99% to 99.2% of repertoires. The TCS score was defined as the ratio of F50 (clonal expansion) to E x V (chaos), calculated using BLOSUM62-based TCRdist between CDR3 peptides within each V-J. Welch's t-statistics and random forest reduced around 510 V-J features to 10 to 15, which were used in a naive Bayes classifier (R e1071). Sample size was not statistically predetermined, and blinding of investigators to group allocation was not performed. According to the paper, TCR Vbeta CDR3 sequencing was carried out on over 130 peripheral blood samples, which came from under 50 ophthalmopathy, around 74 hyperthyroidism and approximately 17 progressor patients.

This chain joins TRBV15 to TRBJ1-1, with no confidently assigned D gene. Sequenced material: peripheral blood mononuclear cells (PBMCs), taken at new diagnosis, from a patient treated with antithyroid drugs. This sequence originates from a man in his forties with Graves disease. Donor details come from another sample of the same person, matched by shared clones. The nucleotide sequence reads TGTGCCACCAGCCTGCCCTTGGGGACTGAAGCTTTCTTT. The resulting protein is CATSLPLGTEAFF.